This T cell receptor beta chain was documented in a study of blood T cells in healthy people across ages. General observations from the study: Diversity of TCR beta per million T cells declined in a roughly linear way with age. The CMV status of each donor remained undetermined, and this could have confounded shifts in expanded clonotypes.

Concerning this clonotype: Its antigen remains unknown.

After removal of 5 bases from V and 6 bases from J, the junction contained 13 bases not matched to a gene. This CDR3 has 16 amino acids. Primed by a sample-barcoded 5' primer and a J-beta primer mix, a second PCR proceeded for about 7 to 12 cycles. TCRdb redid the calling of the 5' RACE reads with MiXCR, one entry per CDR3 protein. Of 800,000 or so distinct CDR3 sequences listed, 20% to 25% are singletons. The same specimen was also included in a second study, on T cells of mothers and their children. That study adds: The data showed no persistent microchimeric T cell clones.

What was sequenced was blood. This chain links TRBV12-3 or TRBV12-4 with TRBJ1-5; TRBD1 aligns across 7 bases. The sequence was obtained from a boy younger than 18 in good health. The CDR3 nucleotides read TGTGCCAGCAGTCCCCCCGCGACAGGGTTCGGTCAGCCCCAGCATTTT. Protein sequence: CASSPPATGFGQPQHF.